The 19 T cell receptor beta chains below were found in one sample sequenced in a study of identical twins. MiXCR was run by TCRdb on the 5' RACE reads, yielding one entry per CDR3 protein. The data show 450,000 to 650,000 distinct CDR3 sequences, roughly 9.9% seen once. The data were also submitted as part of a second study, on yellow fever vaccine responses in identical twins.

Material: PBMCs. Receptors originate from a young woman in good health.

This clonotype was seen at least ten times. The rearrangement joins TRBV6-2 or TRBV6-3 to TRBJ2-1; D is unclear. The CDR3 has 13 residues. Germline lookup yields CDR1 MNHEY and CDR2 SVGEGT. Trimming removed 5 bases at V and 4 bases at J, with 9 bases between. CDR3 DNA: TGTGCCAGCAGTGGTTACCCTTACAATGAGCAGTTCTTC. Protein product: CASSGYPYNEQFF.

J is TRBJ2-1 and V is TRBV27; D ambiguous. Germline CDR1 MNHEY, CDR2 SMNVEV (reference sequence). Trimming shortened V by 6 bases and J by 9 bases, and 15 bases separated the two germline ends. This CDR3 comprises 13 residues. The CDR3 sequence: CASRAFSLPEQFF. The CDR3 DNA reads TGTGCCAGCAGGGCTTTTAGCCTTCCTGAGCAGTTCTTC.

The chain combines TRBV6-1 with TRBJ2-3; no firm D call. The V end lost 7 bases, the J end lost 4 bases, and 15 bases lay between the germline ends. The length of the CDR3 is 14 residues. The germline V gene encodes CDR1 MNHNS and CDR2 SASEGT. The CDR3 DNA follows: TGTGCCAGCACATCCAGTCTTAGCTCAGATACGCAGTATTTT. Translation gives CASTSSLSSDTQYF.

CDR3 region: CASKGPGTDTQYF. The CDR3 DNA follows: TGTGCCAGTAAGGGGCCTGGCACAGATACGCAGTATTTT. The chain recombines TRBV28 with TRBJ2-3; possible D gene TRBD1, 5 bases. The CDR3 sequence is 13 residues long. The V end was cut by 9 bases, the J end by 1 base, with 11 bases between. Germline values: CDR1 MDHEN, CDR2 SYDVKM.

This clonotype has a count of ten or more. The chain joins TRBV7-2 to TRBJ2-7; 7 nucleotides agree with TRBD1. Germline assignment: CDR1 SGHTA and CDR2 FQGNSA. Trimming removed 5 bases from V and 2 bases from J; junction bases left unmatched: 12. The CDR3 has 16 amino acids. For the CDR3, the DNA is TGTGCCAGCAGCGAACTCCCGGCGACAGGGACCTACGAGCAGTACTTC. This gives the protein CASSELPATGTYEQYF.

This clonotype showed up just a few times. At one of its ends the junction is not consistent with the germline gene, which may arise from a read error. The rearrangement joins TRBV12-3 or TRBV12-4 to TRBJ2-7; perhaps TRBD2 as D (6 bases). CDR3 length equals 15 residues. The CDR3 DNA reads as TGTGCCAGCAGTATAGCGGAAGCGATGGACTACGAGCAGTACTTC. Its translation: CASSIAEAMDYEQYF.

The J gene is TRBJ2-7, the V gene TRBV28; TRBD1 is a possible D gene (5 bases). The CDR3 is made up of 12 amino acids. CDR1 is MDHEN, CDR2 SYDVKM, per germline. V shed 3 bases and J shed 5 bases, with 8 bases lying between them. Here the CDR3 reads CASSFSGNEQYF. The CDR3 coding sequence is TGTGCCAGCAGTTTTTCAGGGAACGAGCAGTACTTC.

The chain has TRBV28 and TRBJ2-7; D unclear. V was cut by 6 bases and J by 6 bases, with 6 bases left in between. The CDR3 is 10 residues long. Germline CDR1 is MDHEN and CDR2 is SYDVKM. Here the CDR3 reads CASSAVEQYF. DNA of the CDR3: TGTGCCAGCAGCGCGGTCGAGCAGTACTTC.

V is TRBV27 and J is TRBJ1-5; TRBD1 matches at 7 bases. Germline CDR1 is MNHEY and CDR2 is SMNVEV (reference sequence). The CDR3 runs 16 residues. The junction had 11 bases not matched to a gene; V was cut back by 5 bases and J by 4 bases. The chain's CDR3 is CASSTLTGMGNQPQHF. CDR3 coding DNA: TGTGCCAGCAGTACTCTGACAGGGATGGGAAATCAGCCCCAGCATTTT.

The chain combines TRBV12-3 or TRBV12-4 with TRBJ2-3; 12 nucleotides line up with TRBD2. The CDR3 is 16 amino acids. V was pared by 4 bases and J by 4 bases, with 6 bases of the junction left unmatched. In nucleotides, the CDR3 is TGTGCCAGCAGTTCCTCGACTAGCGGGGGTTCAGATACGCAGTATTTT. Encoded protein: CASSSSTSGGSDTQYF.

Only a few counts were recorded for this clonotype. The chain employs TRBV6-2 or TRBV6-3 and TRBJ1-1, with D unclear. CDR3 length equals 12 residues. V was clipped by 5 bases and J by 4 bases, with 8 bases between them. Per the germline V gene, CDR1 is MNHEY and CDR2 is SVGEGT. The CDR3 bases are TGTGCCAGCAGTCCTCCGAGCACTGAAGCTTTCTTT. Translation: CASSPPSTEAFF.

This clonotype was recorded a few times. The chain uses TRBV10-3 and TRBJ2-7, with D possibly TRBD2 on 5 matching bases. The CDR3 runs to 13 residues. Germline CDR1 reads ENHRY; CDR2 reads SYGVKD. Trimming removed 3 bases from V and 4 bases from J, with 10 bases in between. The DNA for the CDR3 is TGTGCCATCAGTGACCTCCCGGGGTACGAGCAGTACTTC. Residues: CAISDLPGYEQYF.

The table lists this clonotype with a few counts. The chain has TRBV7-3 and TRBJ1-1; D perhaps matches TRBD1 (5 bases). This CDR3 is built from 14 residues. Germline CDR1 and CDR2: SGHTA and FQGTGA. V lost 5 bases to trimming and J lost 3 bases, with 13 bases between them. CDR3 in amino acids: CASSQRGGDTEAFF. As DNA, the CDR3 is TGTGCCAGCAGCCAACGGGGGGGGGACACTGAAGCTTTCTTT.

This clonotype was counted ten times or more. CDR3 in DNA: TGTGCCAGCAGCCCTAGGGGGACAGGGGGGAATGAGCAGTTCTTC. Translation gives CASSPRGTGGNEQFF. This chain links TRBV12-3 or TRBV12-4 with TRBJ2-1; 11 bases are shared with TRBD1. The CDR3 totals 15 residues. Unmatched junction bases numbered 8, after V lost 6 bases and J lost 7 bases.

This clonotype was recorded once. V is TRBV30 and J is TRBJ2-6; a possible D gene is TRBD2 (6 bases). Trimming removed 3 bases from V and 5 bases from J, with 14 bases in between. The CDR3 covers 15 residues. The germline CDR1 and CDR2 sequences are GTSNPN and SVGIG (reference sequence). CDR3 nucleotide sequence: TGTGCCTGGAGCCCGGGGGATGCCCGGGCCAACGTCCTGACTTTC. Translation gives CAWSPGDARANVLTF.

This clonotype was seen repeatedly, ten times or more. The chain uses TRBV24-1 and TRBJ2-5; D gene ambiguous. Trimming took off 3 bases at V and 0 bases at J, with 4 bases between the two ends. CDR3 size: 13 residues. Looked up from germline, CDR1 is KGHDR and CDR2 is SFDVKD. The CDR3 nucleotides are TGTGCCACCAGTGATGAGTACCAAGAGACCCAGTACTTC. Its translation is CATSDEYQETQYF.

The chain joins TRBV5-1 to TRBJ2-3, with 10 positions matching TRBD1. There are 16 residues in the CDR3. J was trimmed by 2 bases and V by 4 bases; bases with no gene match: 7. The germline CDR1 and CDR2 sequences are SGHRS and YFSETQ. CDR3 amino acids: CASSLDRGRDTDTQYF. CDR3 nucleotides: TGCGCCAGCAGCCTTGACAGGGGGCGCGACACAGATACGCAGTATTTT.

The sample holds a few counts of this clonotype. V is TRBV12-5 and J is TRBJ2-2; D ambiguous. The CDR3 loop spans 13 amino acids. From germline, CDR1 is LGHNT and CDR2 FRNRAP. The V end lost 4 bases, the J end lost 5 bases, and 8 bases lay between the germline ends. CDR3 coding DNA: TGTGCTAGTGGTTCGAAAAGGACCGGGGAGCTGTTTTTT. It encodes CASGSKRTGELFF.

This clonotype was seen once. The chain is built from TRBV5-1 and TRBJ2-5; tentatively, D is TRBD1 (6 bases). This CDR3 contains 13 residues. Germline lookup yields CDR1 SGHRS and CDR2 YFSETQ. V lost 8 bases to trimming and J lost 5 bases, with 16 bases between them. CDR3 DNA: TGCGCCAGTAAAACAGGGTCATGGGAGACCCAGTACTTC. Residues: CASKTGSWETQYF.